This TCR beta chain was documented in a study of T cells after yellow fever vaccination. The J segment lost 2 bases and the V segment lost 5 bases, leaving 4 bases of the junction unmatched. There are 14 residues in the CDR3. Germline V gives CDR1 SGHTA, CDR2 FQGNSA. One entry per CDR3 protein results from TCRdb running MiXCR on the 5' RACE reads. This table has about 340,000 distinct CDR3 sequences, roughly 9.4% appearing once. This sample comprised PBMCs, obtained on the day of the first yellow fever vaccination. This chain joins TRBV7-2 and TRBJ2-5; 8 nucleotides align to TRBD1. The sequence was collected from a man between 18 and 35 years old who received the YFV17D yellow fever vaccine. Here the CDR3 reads CASSNRGAQETQYF. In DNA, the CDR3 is TGTGCCAGCAGCAACAGGGGGGCGCAAGAGACCCAGTACTTC.